One and the same sample provided the 23 T cell receptor beta chains below, sequenced in a study of T cell responses to AZD1222 COVID-19 vaccine. This table comes from immunoSEQ multiplex PCR, and its TCRdb copy is limited to in-frame clones, with some not included. Among about 79,000 clones listed, 65% to 85% were seen once. The specimen was peripheral blood, collected on day 0 of AZD1222 vaccination. These receptor sequences come from an adult in good health.

The V call is TRBV4-1, the J call TRBJ2-5; weak D call: TRBD1 (6 bases). Germline values: CDR1 MGHRA, CDR2 YSYEKL. V dropped 4 bases and J dropped 3 bases, with 21 bases sitting between them. The CDR3 contains 17 residues. CDR3 sequence (DNA): TGCGCCAGCAGCCGCAGGGGCACGGGTGGCATGGAAGAGACCCAGTACTTC. Encoded protein: CASSRRGTGGMEETQYF.

V and J are TRBV7-9 and TRBJ1-5; D gene uncertain. There are 12 residues in the CDR3. Looked up from germline, CDR1 is SEHNR and CDR2 is FQNEAQ (reference sequence). The V end lost 4 bases, the J end lost 4 bases, and 5 bases lay between the germline ends. This chain's CDR3 is CASSSNNQPQHF. The CDR3 DNA reads TGTGCCAGCAGCTCCAATAATCAGCCCCAGCATTTT.

The chain couples TRBV2 to TRBJ1-1; D ambiguous. This CDR3 has 13 residues. V was pared by 3 bases and J by 4 bases, with 9 bases between. Germline V gene data show CDR1 as SNHLY and CDR2 as FYNNEI. The CDR3 sequence is CASSDKGGTEAFF. CDR3 in DNA: TGTGCCAGCAGTGATAAGGGTGGCACTGAAGCTTTCTTT.

This clone was seen once. The chain recombines TRBV7-8 with TRBJ1-6; 7 nucleotides line up with TRBD1. Germline loops: CDR1 SGHVS, CDR2 FQNEAQ. V was pared by 5 bases and J by 8 bases, with 9 bases of the junction left unmatched. The CDR3 is made up of 15 amino acids. This CDR3 is CASSPSGQPDSPLHF. CDR3 nucleotides: TGTGCCAGCAGCCCGTCGGGACAGCCAGATTCACCCCTCCACTTT.

The V gene is TRBV30, the J gene TRBJ1-5, with 8 bases matching TRBD1. The CDR3 contains 13 residues. After removal of 5 bases from V and 3 bases from J, the junction contained 3 bases not matched to a gene. Per germline, CDR1 GTSNPN and CDR2 SVGIG (reference sequence). CDR3 loop: CAWDRGSNQPQHF. The CDR3 DNA is TGTGCCTGGGACAGGGGTTCCAATCAGCCCCAGCATTTT.

V gene TRBV10-1 combines with J gene TRBJ2-4; TRBD1 matches at 7 bases. Germline values: CDR1 WNHNN, CDR2 SYGVQD (reference sequence). The CDR3 covers 13 residues. J gave up 9 bases and V 2 bases, and 4 bases lay outside the gene matches. In DNA form, the CDR3 reads TGCGCCAGCAGTGAGGGGCCAGGGGGCATTCAGTACTTC. Its protein product is CASSEGPGGIQYF.

About this clone: The same CDR3 also results from other DNA sequences found in this sample. For the CDR3, the DNA is TGTGCCAGCAGCTTAGGGGGAGGTGGCTACACCTTC. It yields the protein CASSLGGGGYTF. V and J are TRBV7-2 and TRBJ1-2; D not certain. CDR1 and CDR2 from the germline V gene are SGHTA and FQGNSA. V lost 1 base to trimming and J lost 7 bases, with 7 bases between them. The CDR3 spans 12 residues.

The chain links TRBV2 to TRBJ1-2; a weak D match, TRBD1 (6 bases). The CDR3 consists of 14 residues. Germline V gene sequence: CDR1 SNHLY, CDR2 FYNNEI. V was clipped by 4 bases and J by 6 bases, with 15 bases between them. This CDR3 is CASSGGRGFDGYTF. The CDR3 bases are TGTGCCAGCAGTGGGGGCAGGGGATTCGATGGCTACACCTTC.

This clone came up a few times. This chain links TRBV18 with TRBJ2-2; no clear D. The CDR3 totals 15 residues. Germline V gene data show CDR1 as KGHSH and CDR2 as LQKENI. Trimming left V 8 bases short and J 0 bases short, with 13 bases between. CDR3 loop: CASLPRFANTGELFF. CDR3 DNA: TGTGCCAGCCTTCCAAGATTCGCGAACACCGGGGAGCTGTTTTTT. The entire variable domain, with the rest obtained from reference TRBV18 and TRBJ2-2, is as follows: NAGVMQNPRHLVRRRGQEARLRCSPMKGHSHVYWYRQLPEEGLKFMVYLQKENIIDESGMPKERFSAEFPKEGPSILRIQQVVRGDSAAYFCASLPRFANTGELFFGEGSRLTVL.

This chain joins TRBV19 and TRBJ2-1, with D possibly called TRBD1 or TRBD2 (6 bases each). This CDR3 is built from 15 residues. Germline CDR1 reads LNHDA; CDR2 reads SQIVND (reference sequence). The V gene lost 6 bases and the J gene lost 4 bases, with 16 bases spanning the gap. The CDR3 nucleotides are TGTGCCAGTAGGGAGGTGAGAGGGGGGTACAATGAGCAGTTCTTC. It is translated as CASREVRGGYNEQFF.

This sequence joins TRBV11-1 and TRBJ1-1; D is unclear. CDR1 SGHAT and CDR2 FQDESV come from the germline V gene (reference sequence). The CDR3 is 11 amino acids. V dropped 4 bases and J dropped 12 bases, with 12 bases sitting between them. The CDR3 loop is CASSYAAETFF. The CDR3 nucleotides are TGTGCCAGCAGCTATGCGGCTGAGACTTTCTTT.

This clone has only one observation. This chain joins TRBV7-9 and TRBJ2-5, with 9 bases that match TRBD2. Germline CDR1 SEHNR, CDR2 FQNEAQ (reference sequence). Trimming cost V 5 bases and J 8 bases; bases outside gene matches: 9. CDR3 length equals 14 residues. The CDR3 here is CASSLGVGLATQYF. The DNA for the CDR3 is TGTGCCAGCAGCCTGGGTGTGGGACTAGCAACCCAGTACTTC.

The J gene is TRBJ1-5, the V gene TRBV19, with 10 bases identical to TRBD1. Germline values: CDR1 LNHDA, CDR2 SQIVND (reference sequence). The ends lost 9 bases at V and 1 base at J; junction bases unmatched: 3. The CDR3 runs to 14 residues. As DNA, the CDR3 is TGTGCCAGCGGACAGGGGGAAAGCAATCAGCCCCAGCATTTT. Translating it yields CASGQGESNQPQHF.

The V and J genes are TRBV5-1 and TRBJ1-5; D not certain. V lost 0 bases to trimming and J lost 6 bases, with 7 bases between them. This CDR3 has 13 residues. Germline V gene sequence: CDR1 SGHRS, CDR2 YFSETQ. The CDR3 DNA sequence: TGCGCCAGCAGCTTGGCCGAGGGTCAGCCCCAGCATTTT. This gives the protein CASSLAEGQPQHF.

J is TRBJ1-1 and V is TRBV5-1, with 8 bases identical to TRBD1. CDR1 and CDR2 (germline): SGHRS, YFSETQ. This CDR3 comprises 15 residues. J was trimmed by 3 bases and V by 4 bases; bases with no gene match: 8. The CDR3 DNA reads as TGCGCCAGCAGCAAGAGGGACAGGCGGGACACTGAAGCTTTCTTT. Translating it yields CASSKRDRRDTEAFF. Combining the CDR3 with reference TRBV5-1 and TRBJ1-1 gives the whole variable domain KAGVTQTPRYLIKTRGQQVTLSCSPISGHRSVSWYQQTPGQGLQFLFEYFSETQRNKGNFPGRFSGRQFSNSRSEMNVSTLELGDSALYLCASSKRDRRDTEAFFGQGTRLTVV.

The chain carries TRBV5-6 and TRBJ2-2; 7 bases agree with TRBD1. In germline, CDR1 is SGHDT, CDR2 YYEEEE. There are 15 residues in the CDR3. Trimming removed 4 bases from V and 5 bases from J; junction bases left unmatched: 8. CDR3 in amino acids: CASSLPDRPTGELFF. CDR3 in DNA: TGTGCCAGCAGCCTCCCGGACAGGCCGACCGGGGAGCTGTTTTTT.

V gene TRBV7-6 combines with J gene TRBJ2-7, with TRBD1 matching 7 bases. V shed 2 bases, J shed 2 bases, and the junction held 6 bases outside the gene matches. Looked up from germline, CDR1 is SGHVS and CDR2 is FNYEAQ. The CDR3 loop spans 15 amino acids. The DNA for the CDR3 is TGTGCCAGCAGCTTACAGAACAGGGGCCCCTACGAGCAGTACTTC. Protein: CASSLQNRGPYEQYF.

This chain joins TRBV4-1 and TRBJ2-1, with 8 nucleotides matching TRBD1. CDR3 length: 15 residues. Germline V gene sequence: CDR1 MGHRA, CDR2 YSYEKL. Trimming removed 1 base from V and 10 bases from J; junction bases left unmatched: 9. CDR3 sequence (DNA): TGCGCCAGCAGCCAAGTGGTGCAGGGGGCAGGGGAGCAGTTCTTC. It translates to CASSQVVQGAGEQFF.

The gene calls are TRBV6-2 or TRBV6-3 and TRBJ1-1, with 8 bases lining up with TRBD1. Germline loops: CDR1 MNHEY, CDR2 SVGEGT. The CDR3 covers 15 residues. V shed 5 bases, J shed 4 bases, and the junction held 9 bases outside the gene matches. CDR3 loop: CASSARGQGATEAFF. The CDR3 coding sequence is TGTGCCAGCAGTGCCAGGGGGCAGGGGGCCACTGAAGCTTTCTTT.

The table lists this clone with a count of one. This rearrangement joins TRBV4-2 to TRBJ2-2; D gene ambiguous. Per the germline V gene, CDR1 is LGHNA and CDR2 is YNFKEQ. Trimming took 0 bases from V and 0 from J, leaving 8 bases between them. The CDR3 consists of 16 residues. The CDR3 nucleotides read TGTGCCAGCAGCCAAGAGAGCGCACCGAACACCGGGGAGCTGTTTTTT. It is translated as CASSQESAPNTGELFF.

V is TRBV7-9 and J is TRBJ2-1, with D perhaps matching TRBD2 (6 bases). V was pared by 5 bases and J by 6 bases, with 11 bases between. This CDR3 contains 13 residues. The germline V gene has CDR1 SEHNR and CDR2 FQNEAQ (reference sequence). The CDR3 bases are TGTGCCAGCAGCGCCGGGACTGCCAATGAGCAGTTCTTC. As protein: CASSAGTANEQFF.

V gene TRBV28 combines with J gene TRBJ2-3; TRBD1 or TRBD2 may be the D gene (5 bases each). Germline CDR1 reads MDHEN; CDR2 reads SYDVKM. The CDR3 is 17 amino acids. Trimming cost V 5 bases and J 1 base, with 19 bases left between them. CDR3 DNA: TGTGCCAGCAGTCAATACCCGACTATGGGGGGCACAGATACGCAGTATTTT. Translated: CASSQYPTMGGTDTQYF.

The rearrangement joins TRBV18 to TRBJ2-5, with 9 bases fitting TRBD2. The CDR3 totals 15 residues. From germline, CDR1 is KGHSH and CDR2 LQKENI. V trimming: 3 bases; J trimming: 4 bases; junction bases outside the gene matches: 6. The CDR3, as DNA: TGTGCCAGCTCACCGTCGGTTAGCGGGAGAGAGACCCAGTACTTC. It codes for CASSPSVSGRETQYF.